These 10 T cell receptor beta chains originate from one sample sequenced in a study of blood T cell repertoires in COVID-19. Clones were read by immunoSEQ multiplex PCR, and TCRdb kept only the in-frame ones, dropping some. The sample contains under 200,000 clones, approximately 80% of which appear only once. Sequencing used peripheral blood. The receptors shown here come from a man aged 55 to 69 with COVID-19, enrolled during active disease.

The gene calls are TRBV6-9 and TRBJ1-4, with D maybe TRBD1 (6 bases). Per the germline V gene, CDR1 is MNHGY and CDR2 is SVAAGI. The CDR3 contains 15 residues. V shed 8 bases and J shed 5 bases, with 18 bases lying between them. The CDR3 here is CASPHRTVLNEKLFF. The DNA of the CDR3 is TGTGCCAGCCCCCATAGGACAGTGTTGAATGAAAAACTGTTTTTT.

This chain uses TRBV28 with TRBJ1-1; 11 nucleotides align to TRBD1. The CDR3 totals 16 residues. Germline V gene sequence: CDR1 MDHEN, CDR2 SYDVKM. V lost 4 bases to trimming and J lost 6 bases; unmatched junction nucleotides: 10. CDR3 sequence: CASSSIGQGARAEAFF. The CDR3 nucleotides are TGTGCCAGCAGTTCCATCGGACAGGGGGCTAGGGCTGAAGCTTTCTTT.

V is TRBV3-1 (or the pseudogene TRBV3-2) and J is TRBJ1-2, with 7 bases identical to TRBD1. The CDR3 loop spans 12 amino acids. CDR1 is LGHDT, CDR2 YNNKEL, per germline (reference sequence). V trimming: 6 bases; J trimming: 7 bases; junction bases outside the gene matches: 5. CDR3: CASSATGVGYTF. CDR3 coding DNA: TGTGCCAGCAGTGCTACAGGGGTTGGCTACACCTTC.

This clone appeared a few times. This rearrangement joins TRBV5-1 to TRBJ1-1, with D maybe TRBD1 (5 bases). V was shortened by 2 bases and J by 1 base, with 18 bases between the two germline ends. Germline V lookup: CDR1 SGHRS, CDR2 YFSETQ. CDR3 length equals 17 residues. This chain's CDR3 is CASSFRLTGQTNTEAFF. The CDR3 DNA reads as TGCGCCAGCAGCTTCCGACTTACAGGCCAGACGAACACTGAAGCTTTCTTT.

The chain links TRBV18 to TRBJ1-5; 9 nucleotides match TRBD1. Germline V gene lookup returns CDR1 KGHSH and CDR2 LQKENI. V shed 4 bases, J shed 1 base, and the junction held 5 bases outside the gene matches. The CDR3 spans 16 residues. In DNA form, the CDR3 reads TGTGCCAGCTCACAACAACAGGGGGCGAGCAATCAGCCCCAGCATTTT. It translates to CASSQQQGASNQPQHF.

The chain recombines TRBV28 with TRBJ2-7, with 9 nucleotides matching TRBD1. Germline V gene sequence: CDR1 MDHEN, CDR2 SYDVKM. J gave up 3 bases and V 2 bases, and 2 bases lay outside the gene matches. The length of the CDR3 is 14 residues. The CDR3, as DNA: TGTGCCAGCAGTTTAACAGGGGGCAACTACGAGCAGTACTTC. This sequence encodes CASSLTGGNYEQYF.

This chain joins TRBV15 and TRBJ1-5; D gene ambiguous. The germline V and J ends were trimmed by 0 bases and 0 bases, with 6 bases remaining between them. Germline loops: CDR1 LNHNV, CDR2 YYDKDF (reference sequence). This CDR3 comprises 15 residues. The CDR3 reads CATSRDTGSNQPQHF. The CDR3 DNA reads as TGTGCCACCAGCAGAGATACGGGTAGCAATCAGCCCCAGCATTTT.

Here the CDR3 reads CASSASGSTDTQYF. For the CDR3, the DNA is TGTGCCAGCAGCGCTAGCGGGAGCACAGATACGCAGTATTTT. The chain employs TRBV11-1 and TRBJ2-3; 8 bases fit TRBD2. V gave up 5 bases and J gave up 0 bases; unmatched junction bases: 1. Germline V gene sequence: CDR1 SGHAT, CDR2 FQDESV (reference sequence). The CDR3 extends over 14 amino acids.

V usage is TRBV27 and J usage is TRBJ1-5; no reliable D call. Trimming took 2 bases from V and 3 from J, leaving 8 bases between them. The CDR3 runs to 14 residues. Germline V gene lookup returns CDR1 MNHEY and CDR2 SMNVEV (reference sequence). CDR3 in amino acids: CASSLPGVNQPQHF. The CDR3 DNA is TGTGCCAGCAGTTTACCCGGGGTCAATCAGCCCCAGCATTTT.

The rearrangement uses TRBV27 and TRBJ1-1; D is undetermined. This CDR3 has 13 residues. From germline, CDR1 is MNHEY and CDR2 SMNVEV (reference sequence). V lost 1 base and J lost 9, with 12 bases in between. DNA of the CDR3: TGTGCCAGCAGTTTATACGGTAGTCCCCAAGCTTTCTTT. This translates into CASSLYGSPQAFF.